These T cell receptor beta chains were read from a single sample in a study of blood T cell repertoires in COVID-19. Sequencing was performed with immunoSEQ multiplex PCR; in TCRdb, only in-frame clones are kept and a portion is missing. The data hold 470,000 or so clones, with around 89% observed a single time. Sample: peripheral blood. The receptor set was obtained from a woman aged 30 to 39 with acute or convalescent COVID-19. The CDR3 runs from the conserved cysteine through the conserved F or W. D genes are given only for firm matches. Only some rows state a clone size, as once, few, many or a class for expanded clones.

DNA,CDR3,size,V,D,J
TGTGCCAGCAGAAAGACTAGGGGCAATCAGCCCCAGCATTTT,CASRKTRGNQPQHF,NA,TRBV25-1,NA,TRBJ1-5
TGTGCCAGCAGCCAAGTAGGACTGTCACCCCTCCACTTT,CASSQVGLSPLHF,few,TRBV3-1/TRBV3-2,NA,TRBJ1-6
TGCGCCAGCAGCTTGGCCCGGGGTGTAGGAGGCTACACCTTC,CASSLARGVGGYTF,NA,TRBV5-1,NA,TRBJ1-2
TGTGCCAGCAGTTCCTACGGGGGGGGAGCCTACAATGAGCAGTTCTTC,CASSSYGGGAYNEQFF,NA,TRBV28,TRBD2,TRBJ2-1
TGTGCCACCAGTGACCCCCTTACAGGGGAAGCCCCAAATCAGCCCCAGCATTTT,CATSDPLTGEAPNQPQHF,NA,TRBV24-1,TRBD1,TRBJ1-5
TGTGCCAGCAGCCGACAGGGGGGCTCCTACGAGCAGTACTTC,CASSRQGGSYEQYF,NA,TRBV3-1/TRBV3-2,TRBD1,TRBJ2-7
TGTGCCAGCAGTGAACAGGGACAGTATCAGCCCCAGCATTTT,CASSEQGQYQPQHF,NA,TRBV25-1,TRBD1,TRBJ1-5
TGTGCCAGCAGCTTCGGTGGCGCGCGGGGGGTCACAGATACGCAGTATTTT,CASSFGGARGVTDTQYF,once,TRBV5-4,TRBD2,TRBJ2-3
TGTGCCAGCAGTCCAAATGTCCAAGAGACCCAGTACTTC,CASSPNVQETQYF,NA,TRBV6-5,NA,TRBJ2-5
TGTGCCAGTAGTATAACACTAGCGGACTCCTACGAGCAGTACTTC,CASSITLADSYEQYF,NA,TRBV19,TRBD2,TRBJ2-7
TGTGCCATCAGTGATTCAGGGTCCGTATATAATGAAAAACTGTTTTTT,CAISDSGSVYNEKLFF,NA,TRBV10-3,NA,TRBJ1-4
TGTGCCAGCAGTCCTGGGGGCGATGAAAAACTGTTTTTT,CASSPGGDEKLFF,NA,TRBV6-5,NA,TRBJ1-4
TGTGCCAGCAGCACGCGGGGGGACGCCTACAATGAGCAGTTCTTC,CASSTRGDAYNEQFF,NA,TRBV9,TRBD2,TRBJ2-1
TGTGCCAGTAGTAAAAACGACAGGGGCCGCTCTGGAAACACCATATATTTT,CASSKNDRGRSGNTIYF,NA,TRBV19,TRBD1,TRBJ1-3
TGTGCCAGCAGCCAAGGACAGGGGAGCTCTGGAAACACCATATATTTT,CASSQGQGSSGNTIYF,NA,TRBV3-1/TRBV3-2,TRBD1,TRBJ1-3
TGTGCCAGCAGCCCGTTTGGTAGGGGCGATACAGATACGCAGTATTTT,CASSPFGRGDTDTQYF,NA,TRBV13,NA,TRBJ2-3
TGTGCCAGCAGCCAAGAAAGATCGGGACAGGGGGCCACCGGGGAGCTGTTTTTT,CASSQERSGQGATGELFF,NA,TRBV3-1/TRBV3-2,TRBD1,TRBJ2-2
TGTGCCAGCAGTTACGACAGGGCCGGAGATACGCAGTATTTT,CASSYDRAGDTQYF,NA,TRBV6-5,TRBD1,TRBJ2-3
TGTGCCAGCAGGGGGGAACAGGGGGCATCGGGAGAGCAGTACTTC,CASRGEQGASGEQYF,NA,TRBV6-5,TRBD1,TRBJ2-7
TGTGCCAGCAGTAAGAGACAGGGCCGCTCCTACGAGCAGTACTTC,CASSKRQGRSYEQYF,NA,TRBV5-6,TRBD1,TRBJ2-7
TGTGCCAGCAGCCAACAGGGGATAGGCACTGAAGCTTTCTTT,CASSQQGIGTEAFF,NA,TRBV4-2,NA,TRBJ1-1
TGTGCCAGCAGCCTCAATAGCGGGGGGGGCACAGATACGCAGTATTTT,CASSLNSGGGTDTQYF,NA,TRBV3-1/TRBV3-2,TRBD2,TRBJ2-3
TGCGCCAGCAGCTTGACCGACTCACGCTCTGGAAACACCATATATTTT,CASSLTDSRSGNTIYF,NA,TRBV5-1,NA,TRBJ1-3
TGTGCTAGTGGCCAATTGACTAGCGGGGGGACTATTAGTAATGAGCAGTTCTTC,CASGQLTSGGTISNEQFF,NA,TRBV12-5,TRBD2,TRBJ2-1
TGTGCCAGCTCCGGACAGGGGGGGAATGAGCAGTTCTTC,CASSGQGGNEQFF,few,TRBV18,TRBD1,TRBJ2-1
TGTGCCAGCAGCTTGCGGGGGACAGGGGTATCTGGGGCCAACGTCCTGACTTTC,CASSLRGTGVSGANVLTF,NA,TRBV7-8,TRBD1,TRBJ2-6
TGCGCCAGCAGCTTGAACGGGGGGACCGAGACCCAGTACTTC,CASSLNGGTETQYF,NA,TRBV5-1,TRBD2,TRBJ2-5
TGTGCCAGCAGCTTAGGGACAGGGGGGTCCAATGAGCAGTTCTTC,CASSLGTGGSNEQFF,NA,TRBV7-9,TRBD1,TRBJ2-1
TGTGCCAGCAGCCCAAACGACAGGTTCTGGGAGCAGTTCTTC,CASSPNDRFWEQFF,NA,TRBV7-9,NA,TRBJ2-1
TGTGCCAGCAGAGCCGGACAGGGGGGTATGGCCCAGTACTTC,CASRAGQGGMAQYF,NA,TRBV6-6,TRBD1,TRBJ2-5
TGTGCCAGCAGCCCCGGACAGGGCCTAGCCAAAAACATTCAGTACTTC,CASSPGQGLAKNIQYF,NA,TRBV2,TRBD1,TRBJ2-4
TGTGCCAGCTCACCGGCGGGACAGGGGCTCGGTCAGCCCCAGCATTTT,CASSPAGQGLGQPQHF,few,TRBV18,TRBD1,TRBJ1-5
TGTGCCAGTACCGGAGCGGGGGGTTTTACCGGGGAGCTGTTTTTT,CASTGAGGFTGELFF,NA,TRBV19,TRBD2,TRBJ2-2
TGTGCCAGCAGCCGCGGCACTGAAGCTTTCTTT,CASSRGTEAFF,NA,TRBV13,NA,TRBJ1-1
TGCGCCAGCAGCTTACAGGGGGCTGAGACCCAGTACTTC,CASSLQGAETQYF,once,TRBV5-1,TRBD1,TRBJ2-5
TGTGCCAGCAAACAGGGGGCGTTTACTCATCAGCCCCAGCATTTT,CASKQGAFTHQPQHF,NA,TRBV6-5,TRBD1,TRBJ1-5
TGCGCCAGCAGCCAGGGGACTACCCCCGTGGGTACTGAAGCTTTCTTT,CASSQGTTPVGTEAFF,NA,TRBV4-1,NA,TRBJ1-1
TGCGCCAGCAGCCAATCCCACAGGGCTGGGGCCAACGTCCTGACTTTC,CASSQSHRAGANVLTF,NA,TRBV4-1,NA,TRBJ2-6
TGTGCCACCAGTGGCGCAGGGAAAAGTTACAATGAGCAGTTCTTC,CATSGAGKSYNEQFF,NA,TRBV24-1,NA,TRBJ2-1
TGTGCCAGCAGCCGGACAGGGTCAGGCGAGCAGTACTTC,CASSRTGSGEQYF,NA,TRBV28,TRBD1,TRBJ2-7
TGTGCCAGCAGCTTGGTTGACAGCACCTACGAGCAGTACTTC,CASSLVDSTYEQYF,NA,TRBV5-5,NA,TRBJ2-7
TGTGCTAGTGGTTTTACCTACAATGAGCAGTTCTTC,CASGFTYNEQFF,NA,TRBV12-5,NA,TRBJ2-1
TGTGCCAGCAGCTTAGTGCGGGGGTCTGAGCAGTTCTTC,CASSLVRGSEQFF,NA,TRBV7-3,TRBD2,TRBJ2-1
TGTGCCAGCAGCGCCACCGGGACTTCAACCCAAGAGACCCAGTACTTC,CASSATGTSTQETQYF,NA,TRBV11-3,NA,TRBJ2-5
TGTGCCACATCACAGGGGGCTAATGAAAAACTGTTTTTT,CATSQGANEKLFF,NA,TRBV7-9,TRBD1,TRBJ1-4
TGTGCCAGCACCTTCTCCGGGGAGCTGTTTTTT,CASTFSGELFF,NA,TRBV7-6,NA,TRBJ2-2
TGTGCCAGCAGTTACGGGACAGGGGTTACTGAAGCTTTCTTT,CASSYGTGVTEAFF,NA,TRBV6-5,TRBD1,TRBJ1-1
TGTGCCAGTAGTATAGATTCTGCGAGTACCTACGAGCAGTACTTC,CASSIDSASTYEQYF,NA,TRBV19,NA,TRBJ2-7
TGTGCCAGCTCACCCGACAGGGCGTATGGCTACACCTTC,CASSPDRAYGYTF,NA,TRBV18,TRBD1,TRBJ1-2
TGTGCCAGCCGATATGGGACAGCCGGCTACACCTTC,CASRYGTAGYTF,NA,TRBV5-5,TRBD1,TRBJ1-2
TGTGCCAGCAGCCCCCAGGAAAATCAGCCCCAGCATTTT,CASSPQENQPQHF,NA,TRBV7-2,NA,TRBJ1-5
TGTGCCAGCAGCTGGACTGGGACAGGGGTGAATACGCAGTATTTT,CASSWTGTGVNTQYF,NA,TRBV13,TRBD1,TRBJ2-3
TGTGCCAGCAGTGAAGTGGTATTAGTCACCGGGGAGCTGTTTTTT,CASSEVVLVTGELFF,NA,TRBV6-1,NA,TRBJ2-2
TGTGCCAGCAGTTTTCCGGCAGGCACGGGGGAGCTGTTTTTT,CASSFPAGTGELFF,NA,TRBV27,NA,TRBJ2-2
TGCGCCAGCAGCTCACAGGGGGCCCCAGGGCAGCCCCAGCATTTT,CASSSQGAPGQPQHF,NA,TRBV5-1,TRBD1,TRBJ1-5